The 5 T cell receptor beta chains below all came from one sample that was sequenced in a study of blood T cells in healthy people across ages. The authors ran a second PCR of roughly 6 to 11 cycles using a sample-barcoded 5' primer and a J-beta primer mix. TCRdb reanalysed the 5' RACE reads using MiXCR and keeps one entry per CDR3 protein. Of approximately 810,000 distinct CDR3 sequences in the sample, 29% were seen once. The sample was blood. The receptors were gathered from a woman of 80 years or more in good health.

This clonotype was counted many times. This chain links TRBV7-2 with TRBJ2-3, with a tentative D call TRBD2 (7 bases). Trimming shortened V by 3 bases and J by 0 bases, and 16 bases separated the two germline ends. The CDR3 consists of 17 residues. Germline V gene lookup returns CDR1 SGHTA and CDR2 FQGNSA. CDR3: CASSFWGGGSSTDTQYF. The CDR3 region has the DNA TGTGCCAGCAGCTTTTGGGGAGGGGGTTCTAGCACAGATACGCAGTATTTT.

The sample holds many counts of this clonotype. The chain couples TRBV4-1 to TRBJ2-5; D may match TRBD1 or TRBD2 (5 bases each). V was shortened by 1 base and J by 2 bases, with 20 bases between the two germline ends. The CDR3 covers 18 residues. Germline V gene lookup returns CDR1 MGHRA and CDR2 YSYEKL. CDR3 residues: CASSQVRKTGPRQETQYF. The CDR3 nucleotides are TGCGCCAGCAGCCAAGTTCGAAAGACGGGACCTAGGCAAGAGACCCAGTACTTC.

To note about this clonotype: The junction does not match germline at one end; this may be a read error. The CDR3 protein is CASSPSRGAGEKPFF. The DNA of the CDR3 is TGCGCCAGCAGCCCATCAAGGGGGGCCGGGGAAAAACCGTTTTTT. The J gene is TRBJ1-4, the V gene TRBV5-1; perhaps TRBD1 as D (6 bases). Looked up from germline, CDR1 is SGHRS and CDR2 is YFSETQ. The CDR3 covers 15 residues.

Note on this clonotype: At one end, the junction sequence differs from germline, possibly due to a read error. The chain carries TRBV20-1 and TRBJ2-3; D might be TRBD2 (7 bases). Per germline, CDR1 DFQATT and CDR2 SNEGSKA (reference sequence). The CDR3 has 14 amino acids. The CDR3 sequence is CSARGGGAADSQYF. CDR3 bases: TGCAGTGCTAGAGGAGGGGGGGCCGCAGATTCGCAGTATTTT.

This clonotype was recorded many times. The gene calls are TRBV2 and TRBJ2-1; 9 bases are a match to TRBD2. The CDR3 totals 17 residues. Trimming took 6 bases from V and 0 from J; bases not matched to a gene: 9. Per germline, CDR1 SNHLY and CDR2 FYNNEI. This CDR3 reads CASSHRTSVSSYNEQFF. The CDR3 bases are TGTGCCAGCAGCCACCGGACTAGCGTGAGCTCCTACAATGAGCAGTTCTTC.